Below, one TCR beta chain is given with its context. It lacks a known antigen. No much larger clone is present one base from it, and per-base qualities are unavailable. Whole blood was collected in K2EDTA tubes by collaborating institutions according to the institutions' own protocols. Collaborator samples were shipped for TCRbeta analysis as frozen whole blood, isolated PBMCs, or DNA extracted from either sample type. The sample comes from a study of blood T cell repertoires in COVID-19 (TCRdb year 2020). The study in broad terms: The collaborator samples originated in the United States, Italy and Spain and spanned the acute and convalescent phases of COVID-19. The prospective study material was composed of cDNA or gDNA derived from T cells, B-cell-depleted T cells, or PBMCs. The dataset comprised deeply sampled blood TCRbeta repertoires from subjects exposed to, actively infected with, or recovered from COVID-19. The repertoires were made available in a free public database intended to serve as a resource for research on the immune response to SARS-CoV-2. Samples were obtained from the ongoing ImmuneRACE study (first 160 participants) and from approximately 1,200 subjects provided by 6 global collaborators. A de-identified subject ID, COVID-19 status, age in years and sex were almost always included in the sample metadata. Where available, HLA class I and class II types were taken from metadata supplied by the sample provider and were not determined by assay-based typing.

Paper-wide results and their limitations: The quantity of clinical and demographic metadata differed by source and by participant and was supplied without curation.

TCRbeta CDR3 regions were amplified from genomic DNA using the immunoSEQ Assay, a bias-controlled multiplex PCR. The authors processed their data as follows. Nucleated cell counts per sample were estimated from amplification of reference gene primers within the assay. Sequence reads were collapsed and filtered to measure the absolute abundance of every unique TCRbeta CDR3 rearrangement. For each sample, productive Simpson clonality was calculated by taking the square root of Simpson's diversity index across productive rearrangements. The clones in this table, taken by TCRdb from immuneACCESS, are in-frame only. Not every clone is retained; where verified, under half of the shortfall comes from an unresolved V gene, and the cause of the rest is unknown. V and J calls and clone size are as listed in that table; D and trimming were resolved from the DNA. This sample is represented by 190,000 or so clones; around nine tenths of them were singletons. The top ten hold less than 3% of the sample.

The source is a man aged 35-49 years with active or convalescent COVID-19. The sample comprised peripheral blood.

The CDR3 amino acid sequence is: CASRDSTDTQYF. The nucleotide sequence is TGCGCCAGCAGAGACTCCACAGATACGCAGTATTTT. In this chain, TRBV10-1 is recombined with TRBJ2-3; the D gene is not confidently resolved. V was cut back by 6 bases and J by 2 bases, leaving a gap of 6 bases between them. CDR3 length: 12 amino acids, cysteine to phenylalanine. Kept here is only the CDR3 DNA, which spans 36 bases and is read in frame from base 1. CDR1 and CDR2, per the germline V gene (reference sequence), are WNHNN and SYGVQD.